Presented here are 5 T cell receptor beta chains from one specimen sequenced in a study of cytomegalovirus exposure and HLA in healthy donors. 13 Jbeta primers and 60 Vbeta primers were used for the PCR. The protocol was immunoSEQ multiplex PCR, while the TCRdb copy is restricted to in-frame clones and leaves out a portion. The top ten clones hold more than 2.5% of a sample with some 90,000 clones, roughly 74% of them seen once. Sequencing input: PBMCs. The receptor source for this set is a female donor in good health and CMV-seropositive.

CDR3: CAWSPSSNQPQHF. CDR3 nucleotide sequence: TGTGCCTGGAGTCCTTCTAGCAATCAGCCCCAGCATTTT. The V and J genes are TRBV30 and TRBJ1-5; D gene uncertain. Germline assignment: CDR1 GTSNPN and CDR2 SVGIG (reference sequence). This CDR3 has 13 amino acids. With 2 bases removed from V and 0 bases from J, the gap between germline ends came to 5 bases.

V gene TRBV11-3 combines with J gene TRBJ2-7, with D unresolved. V shed 0 bases and J shed 0 bases, with 3 bases lying between them. CDR3 length: 13 amino acids. CDR1 is SGHNT and CDR2 is YENEEA in the germline V gene. This chain's CDR3 is CASSLDSSYEQYF. CDR3 nucleotide sequence: TGTGCCAGCAGCTTAGACAGCTCCTACGAGCAGTACTTC.

The CDR3 coding sequence is TGCGCCAGCAGCCAGTTTCAAGGGGTTGGTGAAAAACTGTTTTTT. The encoded protein is CASSQFQGVGEKLFF. V gene TRBV5-1 combines with J gene TRBJ1-4, with a possible D match to TRBD1 (5 bases). CDR1 and CDR2 (germline): SGHRS, YFSETQ. Trimming removed 4 bases at V and 7 bases at J, with 17 bases between. The length of the CDR3 is 15 residues. Combining the CDR3 with reference TRBV5-1 and TRBJ1-4 gives the whole variable domain KAGVTQTPRYLIKTRGQQVTLSCSPISGHRSVSWYQQTPGQGLQFLFEYFSETQRNKGNFPGRFSGRQFSNSRSEMNVSTLELGDSALYLCASSQFQGVGEKLFFGSGTQLSVL.

This clone was picked up a small number of times. V gene TRBV9 combines with J gene TRBJ2-1; TRBD2 matches at 8 bases. J lost 7 bases, V lost 0 bases, and 6 bases had no gene match. The germline V gene has CDR1 SGDLS and CDR2 YYNGEE. This CDR3 spans 15 amino acids. CDR3 nucleotide sequence: TGTGCCAGCAGCGTAGGGGAGCGGGAGTATAATGAGCAGTTCTTC. Encoded protein: CASSVGEREYNEQFF.

The chain employs TRBV19 and TRBJ1-5; possible D gene TRBD1, 5 bases. Trimming shortened V by 4 bases and J by 3 bases, and 13 bases separated the two germline ends. Germline-derived CDR1 and CDR2 are LNHDA and SQIVND (reference sequence). This CDR3 spans 15 amino acids. Written as DNA, the CDR3 is TGTGCCAGTAGTAAGGGGCTGGGGTACAATCAGCCCCAGCATTTT. Residues: CASSKGLGYNQPQHF.